Each of the 3 T cell receptor beta chains below was sequenced from the same sample in a study of identical twins. TCRdb itself ran the 5' RACE reads through MiXCR, one entry per CDR3 protein. This table has around 550,000 distinct CDR3 sequences, approximately 14% appearing once. This sample was also put to use in a study of yellow fever vaccine responses in identical twins.

Sequencing used CD4+ T cells sorted from blood. These receptors were obtained from a woman aged 18-35 years in good health.

This clonotype has a handful of counts. The genes are TRBV5-6 and TRBJ1-2; the D is unclear. The germline V gene has CDR1 SGHDT and CDR2 YYEEEE. The CDR3 sequence is 15 residues long. V was clipped by 0 bases and J by 5 bases, with 14 bases between them. In DNA, the CDR3 is TGTGCCAGCAGCTTGGTTGAAGGAAATCGGTATGGCTACACCTTC. Its protein product is CASSLVEGNRYGYTF.

This clonotype was picked up many times. This chain uses TRBV12-3 or TRBV12-4 with TRBJ1-1, with D hard to call. This CDR3 has 12 amino acids. V shed 5 bases and J shed 3 bases, with 7 bases lying between them. In nucleotides, the CDR3 is TGTGCCAGCAGTCCCCCGTACACTGAAGCTTTCTTT. Translation: CASSPPYTEAFF.

This clonotype was seen a handful of times. This sequence joins TRBV15 and TRBJ2-7, with a possible D match to TRBD2 (7 bases). The V gene lost 3 bases and the J gene lost 2 bases, with 14 bases spanning the gap. The length of the CDR3 is 15 residues. Germline V CDR1 and CDR2: LNHNV, YYDKDF (reference sequence). CDR3 DNA: TGTGCCACCAGCAGGAGTGGGGGGGCCGCCTACGAGCAGTACGTC. Protein product: CATSRSGGAAYEQYV.